The 6 T cell receptor beta chains given below trace back to one sample, sequenced in a study of human versus mouse CDR3 diversity and MHC coevolution. This table comes from immunoSEQ multiplex PCR, and its TCRdb copy is limited to in-frame clones, with some not included. Of about 60,000 clones listed, over 90% are singletons. The sequenced sample consisted of naive CD4+ T cells from blood. The sample's subset: CD45RO-negative CD62L-positive naive CD4 T cells. These receptors were obtained from a person aged 55 to 69 in good health.

The gene calls are TRBV5-1 and TRBJ2-1, with D perhaps matching TRBD2 (6 bases). Germline-derived CDR1 and CDR2 are SGHRS and YFSETQ. The CDR3 contains 13 residues. Between the trimmed V and J ends, which lost 5 bases and 7 bases, there was a span of 13 bases. The CDR3 nucleotides are TGCGCCAGCAGTCGGGACTTACAGAATGAGCAGTTCTTC. Its translation: CASSRDLQNEQFF.

V gene TRBV19 combines with J gene TRBJ1-5; D unclear. The V gene lost 6 bases and the J gene lost 3 bases, with 6 bases spanning the gap. The CDR3 sequence is 12 residues long. CDR1 is LNHDA, CDR2 SQIVND, per germline (reference sequence). In nucleotides, the CDR3 is TGTGCCAGTAGGAGTACCAATCAGCCCCAGCATTTT. It translates to CASRSTNQPQHF. Together with reference TRBV19 and TRBJ1-5, the CDR3 gives the full variable domain: DGGITQSPKYLFRKEGQNVTLSCEQNLNHDAMYWYRQDPGQGLRLIYYSQIVNDFQKGDIAEGYSVSREKKESFPLTVTSAQKNPTAFYLCASRSTNQPQHFGDGTRLSIL.

This chain joins TRBV7-2 and TRBJ1-5, with 8 positions matching TRBD1. The V gene's germline CDR1 is SGHTA and CDR2 FQGNSA. This CDR3 region has 16 residues. V dropped 4 bases and J dropped 3; count of bases not matched to a gene: 8. DNA for the CDR3: TGTGCCAGCAGCTCAGGACAGGGTAGGATCAATCAGCCCCAGCATTTT. It is translated as CASSSGQGRINQPQHF.

The gene calls are TRBV6-5 and TRBJ2-3, with D possibly TRBD2 on 5 matching bases. The V gene lost 6 bases and the J gene lost 7 bases, with 17 bases spanning the gap. Germline CDR1 and CDR2: MNHEY and SVGAGI. The CDR3 totals 14 residues. The chain's CDR3 is CASSPGRVQHTQYF. CDR3 nucleotide sequence: TGTGCCAGCAGCCCCGGGCGGGTTCAACATACGCAGTATTTT.

The chain links TRBV5-6 to TRBJ2-1, with 11 bases fitting TRBD2. The V segment lost 0 bases and the J segment 7 bases; nucleotides outside the gene matches: 6. CDR1 SGHDT and CDR2 YYEEEE come from the germline V gene. The CDR3 spans 16 residues. This chain's CDR3 is CASSLDSGRAKNEQFF. The CDR3 DNA follows: TGTGCCAGCAGCTTGGATAGCGGGAGGGCCAAGAATGAGCAGTTCTTC.

This chain links TRBV5-8 with TRBJ1-1; D call uncertain. Deletions cut 6 bases from V and 1 base from J, with 13 bases between. This CDR3 region has 14 residues. Looked up from germline, CDR1 is SGHTS and CDR2 is YDEGEE. CDR3: CASTARGRNTEAFF. The CDR3 DNA is TGTGCCAGCACGGCACGGGGTAGGAACACTGAAGCTTTCTTT.